This is a list of T cell receptor beta chains from one sample in a study of blood T cell repertoires in COVID-19. The assay was immunoSEQ multiplex PCR, and TCRdb's table has in-frame clones only and misses some. Of over 85,000 clones listed, approximately 90% are singletons. Sequencing was done on a sample of peripheral blood. The receptors were sampled from a human donor with COVID-19, enrolled during active disease. The donor label of this sample is uncertain. CDR3s include the opening cysteine and the closing phenylalanine or tryptophan. Clone size is stated in some rows and not others, as once, few, many or a class when expanded.

v_call	j_call	clone_size	cdr3_aa
TRBV7-9	TRBJ2-5	.	CASSPPSGGAGETQYF
TRBV6-5	TRBJ2-7	.	CASGRTGGHEQYF
TRBV4-1	TRBJ1-4	.	CASSQDQTGTEKLFF
TRBV30	TRBJ1-1	.	CAWNFETEAFF
TRBV21-1	TRBJ1-4	.	CAKKEGREKEKLFF
TRBV19	TRBJ1-5	.	CASSGGTGGGQPQHF
TRBV9	TRBJ1-1	few	CASSVRGTGPTEAFF
TRBV19	TRBJ2-3	.	CATSTSFNTDTQYF
TRBV28	TRBJ2-7	.	CASPPRLAGGGEQYF
TRBV14	TRBJ2-1	.	CASSQPSASDINNEQFF
TRBV7-2	TRBJ2-5	once	CASSETSGGAGKTQYF
TRBV7-8	TRBJ2-1	.	CASSTDRASYNEQFF